This TCR beta chain was sequenced in a study of radiation and T cells in renal cell carcinoma (dated by TCRdb to the early 2020s). For the study in its entirety: Samples came from a clinical trial, in which primary renal cell carcinomas received 15 Gy stereotactic body radiation therapy followed by nephrectomy 4 weeks later. A total of some 51 samples underwent TCR beta sequencing, made up of about 25 tumors and about 27 peripheral blood samples. A total of 4 million to 5 million unique CDR3 nucleotide sequences, encoding 2.5 million to 3 million unique CDR3 amino acid sequences, were found across all 55 or so samples. Overall study results and their limits: Top tumor clonotypes rose in blood from baseline to 2 weeks post-radiation, then contracted by 4 weeks, suggesting transient expansion of tumor-resident clones. Blood repertoire dynamics were not followed beyond 4 weeks after treatment. Because no pretreatment tumor biopsies were available, whether clonotypes were present in the tumor at baseline could not be determined. Because the trial had a single-armed design, the trial could not examine how radiation dose or scheduling affected the TCR repertoire.

Per the publication, the time point label means: baseline pretreatment blood. Read against the paper, the sample's treatment or condition label means: 15 Gy SBRT to primary tumor, nephrectomy 4 weeks later. To follow tumor-enriched clonotypes, peripheral blood was collected serially from radiation-treated patients at baseline and again at 2 weeks and 4 weeks after SBRT. Every patient's renal cell carcinoma showed clear cell pathology. The QIAamp DNA Blood Mini Kit (Qiagen) was used to prepare genomic DNA for TCR sequencing. Samples were included in the analyses only if all quality control checks were passed. TCR beta libraries were generated from genomic DNA with the immunoSEQ kit, following the manufacturer's recommendations. Library preparation used a first multiplex PCR with proprietary primers, then a second PCR adding unique barcodes, with bead cleanups after each round. A positive control reaction and a negative control reaction, both provided in the kit, were run with every batch of samples. The final libraries underwent checking on an Agilent 4200 TapeStation D1000 ScreenTape, volumetric pooling, and quantification by qPCR. An Illumina NextSeq500 fitted with a MidOutput 150-cycle cartridge performed the sequencing, running 156 Read1 cycles and 15 Index1 cycles with the kit's custom primers. The pooled library was loaded at 1.0 pM, and 20% PhiX control was spiked in. The authors processed their data as follows. Vendor-processed data were analyzed in R, with a clonotype defined as all T cells sharing the same CDR3 nucleotide sequence. In the clone abundance analyses, frequencies were normalized to the 10,000 most abundant clones in each sample. Public T cell clones, averaging fewer than five per sample, were removed before analysis. Tumor-enriched and baseline blood-enriched clonotypes were defined by at least a 32-fold difference in abundance between compartments. A beta-binomial differential abundance model was used to identify clonotypes that expanded or contracted between blood time points. The Baroni-Urbani and Buser coefficient was used to measure tumor-blood repertoire similarity, and groups were compared with two-tailed Wilcoxon tests in R. TCRdb obtained this table from immuneACCESS and retained in-frame rearrangements with V and J assigned. These tables miss some clones; where compared with another copy, unresolved V genes account for less than half of the shortfall, and the remainder is unexplained. V and J calls and clone size are given by that table; D and trimming were obtained from the DNA. This sample lists 150,000 or so clones; about 87% were detected once. Around 4% of the sample lies in the top ten.

For this clone: Its cognate antigen has yet to be identified. Per-base quality was not reported, and no clone a single base away is much larger than it.

CDR1 LGHNA and CDR2 YNFKEQ are derived from the germline V gene. At the junction V is shortened by 1 base and J by 7 bases; bases outside the gene matches: 8. Counted from cysteine to phenylalanine, this CDR3 has 17 amino acids. The retained sequence is limited to the CDR3, 51 bases, with the frame set at the first base. The specimen was blood, collected from a patient whose treatment included radiotherapy and nephrectomy. This clonotype was sampled from a woman aged 65 to 85 with renal cell carcinoma. The chain joins TRBV4-2 to TRBJ2-2, and TRBD2 matches 11 of the central bases. The encoded CDR3 is CASSQGTSGGKSGELFF. Here is the DNA: TGTGCCAGCAGCCAAGGCACTAGCGGGGGTAAAAGCGGGGAGCTGTTTTTT.